This T cell receptor (beta chain) stems from a study of blood T cell repertoires in COVID-19. The table came from immunoSEQ multiplex PCR; TCRdb's copy has only in-frame clones and leaves some out. The repertoire holds some 82,000 clones, 91% seen once, with 1.9% in the top ten. Deletions cut 4 bases from V and 1 base from J, with 11 bases between. CDR1 is SGHRS and CDR2 is YFSETQ in the germline V gene. The CDR3 has 14 residues. V usage is TRBV5-1 and J usage is TRBJ1-1; unclear D gene. The sequencing sample was made of peripheral blood. The source is a woman between 45 and 65 years old in a cohort sampled during active COVID-19. CDR3 DNA: TGCGCCAGCAGCCAAGGAGAGAGGAACACTGAAGCTTTCTTT. Its translation is CASSQGERNTEAFF.